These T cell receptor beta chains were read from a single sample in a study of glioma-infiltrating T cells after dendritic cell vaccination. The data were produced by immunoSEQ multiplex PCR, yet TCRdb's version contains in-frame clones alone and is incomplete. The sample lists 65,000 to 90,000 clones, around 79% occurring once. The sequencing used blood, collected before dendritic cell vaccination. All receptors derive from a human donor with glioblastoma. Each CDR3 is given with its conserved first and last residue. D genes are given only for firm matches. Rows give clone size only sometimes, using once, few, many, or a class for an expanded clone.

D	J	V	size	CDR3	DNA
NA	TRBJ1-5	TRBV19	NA	CASSPTQYGNQPQHF	TGTGCCAGTAGTCCAACCCAGTACGGCAATCAGCCCCAGCATTTT
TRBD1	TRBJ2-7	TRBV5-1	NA	CASSAPPGRGQVYEQYF	TGCGCCAGCAGCGCCCCCCCCGGCAGGGGGCAAGTATACGAGCAGTACTTC
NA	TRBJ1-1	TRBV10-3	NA	CAIGGGTVGGTEAFF	TGTGCCATCGGCGGAGGGACGGTGGGGGGCACTGAAGCTTTCTTT
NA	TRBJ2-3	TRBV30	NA	CAWEKKSTDTQYF	TGTGCCTGGGAGAAAAAGAGCACAGATACGCAGTATTTT
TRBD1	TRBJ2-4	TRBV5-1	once	CASSIDRGAKNIQYF	TGCGCCAGCAGCATCGACAGGGGAGCCAAAAACATTCAGTACTTC
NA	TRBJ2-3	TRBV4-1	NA	CASSLSRDTLPDTQYF	TGCGCCAGCAGCCTGAGCCGGGACACTCTCCCAGATACGCAGTATTTT
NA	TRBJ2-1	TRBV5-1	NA	CASSLYGGRLSYNEQFF	TGCGCCAGCAGCTTGTATGGTGGGAGACTCTCCTACAATGAGCAGTTCTTC
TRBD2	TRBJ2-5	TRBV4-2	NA	CASSQVSGRAETQYF	TGTGCCAGCAGCCAAGTTAGCGGGAGGGCTGAGACCCAGTACTTC
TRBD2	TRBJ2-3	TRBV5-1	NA	CASSSGLATDTQYF	TGCGCCAGCAGCTCGGGACTAGCCACAGATACGCAGTATTTT
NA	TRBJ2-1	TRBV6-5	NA	CASSEPGYGEQFF	TGTGCCAGCAGTGAACCAGGGTACGGTGAGCAGTTCTTC
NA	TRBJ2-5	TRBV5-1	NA	CASSPGTQQETQYF	TGCGCCAGCAGCCCGGGGACTCAACAAGAGACCCAGTACTTC
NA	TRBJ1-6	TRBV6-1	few	CASKPGQVNSPLHF	TGTGCCAGCAAACCTGGACAAGTTAATTCACCCCTCCACTTT
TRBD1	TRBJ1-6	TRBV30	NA	CAWRFRQGKGASYNSPLHF	TGTGCCTGGAGATTCCGACAGGGGAAGGGCGCCTCCTATAATTCACCCCTCCACTTT
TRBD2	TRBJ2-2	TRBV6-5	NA	CASSYASGGTGELFF	TGTGCCAGCAGTTACGCCTCGGGGGGCACCGGGGAGCTGTTTTTT
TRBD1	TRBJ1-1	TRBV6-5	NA	CASSYTRQGWDTEAFF	TGTGCCAGCAGTTATACCCGACAGGGATGGGACACTGAAGCTTTCTTT
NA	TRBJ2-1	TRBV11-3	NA	CASSIGGPQGEQFF	TGTGCCAGCAGCATAGGAGGGCCGCAAGGTGAGCAGTTCTTC
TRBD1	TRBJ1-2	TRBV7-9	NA	CASSSYRGDGYTF	TGTGCCAGCAGCTCCTACAGGGGGGATGGCTACACCTTC
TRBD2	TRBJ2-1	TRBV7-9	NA	CASSSAGGRANGEQFF	TGTGCCAGCAGCTCGGCTGGCGGGAGGGCCAACGGTGAGCAGTTCTTC